This paragraph reports one T cell receptor beta chain. Its antigen remains unknown. Sequencing was performed with immunoSEQ multiplex PCR; in TCRdb, only in-frame clones are kept and a portion is missing. The sample has under 550,000 clones, 90% to 97% seen once; the top ten hold approximately 0.06%. The CDR3 runs to 15 residues. Germline CDR1 reads SGHTS; CDR2 reads YDEGEE. Trimming pared 2 bases from V and 3 bases from J, leaving 13 bases between. The data stem from a study of shared clonotypes between healthy human individuals. Study-wide points: The study found roughly 5% of naive CD4 clonotypes shared across several donors.

The rearrangement uses TRBV5-8 and TRBJ2-3; a weak D match, TRBD2 (7 bases). Sequences were obtained from naive CD4+ T cells sorted from blood. Specified subset: CD45RA+ positively selected. This clonotype originated in a woman younger than 45 in good health. Here the CDR3 DNA reads TGTGCCAGCAGCTTTCGCAGGGGAGGGACAGATACGCAGTATTTT. Residues: CASSFRRGGTDTQYF.